The 23 T cell receptor beta chains presented below share a single source sample, sequenced in a study of human T cells and chemical hapten exposure. In TCRdb, the RACE reads were re-called with MiXCR into one record per CDR3 protein. The sample holds approximately 400,000 distinct CDR3 sequences, approximately 5% seen once. The time point is: pre-sensitization, week 0. As to treatment: therapeutic diphenylcyclopropenone sensitization with weekly scalp DPC. The sample here was whole blood, taken in connection with sensitization to the hapten diphenylcyclopropenone (DPC). All receptors come from a woman aged 45-60 years with alopecia areata. Some clones in this sample may be carry-over from other donors' samples.

This clonotype was seen at least ten times. CDR3 DNA sequence: TGTGCCAGCAGTCGGGTCAATCAGCCCCAGCATTTT. This codes for CASSRVNQPQHF. The V gene is TRBV12-3 or TRBV12-4, the J gene TRBJ1-5; D is unclear. Trimming took off 5 bases at V and 3 bases at J, with 5 bases between the two ends. CDR3 length: 12 amino acids.

This clonotype occurred many times. The chain carries TRBV5-1 and TRBJ1-2; TRBD1 agrees at 8 bases. The germline V gene encodes CDR1 SGHRS and CDR2 YFSETQ. After removal of 4 bases from V and 3 bases from J, the junction contained 5 bases not matched to a gene. This CDR3 is 14 amino acids long. CDR3 protein: CASSPGQGDYGYTF. In DNA form, the CDR3 reads TGCGCCAGCAGCCCCGGACAGGGAGACTATGGCTACACCTTC.

This sequence joins TRBV6-6 and TRBJ1-6; D unresolved. This CDR3 is 15 amino acids long. Per the germline V gene, CDR1 is MNHNY and CDR2 is SVGAGI (reference sequence). Trimming shortened V by 2 bases and J by 6 bases, and 11 bases separated the two germline ends. Here the CDR3 DNA reads TGTGCCAGCAGTTACGAAGGGAAATCTAATTCACCCCTCCACTTT. Translated: CASSYEGKSNSPLHF.

This clonotype occurred a few times. The chain has TRBV10-3 and TRBJ2-7; TRBD1 matches at 7 bases. CDR1 is ENHRY and CDR2 is SYGVKD in the germline V gene. J gave up 3 bases and V 0 bases, and 8 bases lay outside the gene matches. This CDR3 has 16 amino acids. The CDR3 nucleotides are TGTGCCATCAGTGAGTCGTTAAGGACAGGAGACTACGAGCAGTACTTC. It codes for CAISESLRTGDYEQYF.

This clonotype turned up a few times. The V and J genes are TRBV6-4 and TRBJ2-2; D is perhaps TRBD1 or TRBD2 (5 bases each). The CDR3 spans 15 residues. Looked up from germline, CDR1 is MRHNA and CDR2 is SNTAGT. With 6 bases removed from V and 6 bases from J, the gap between germline ends came to 17 bases. For the CDR3, the DNA is TGTGCCAGCAGCCGGGACCCTCTAACACCCGGGGAGCTGTTTTTT. Amino acid sequence: CASSRDPLTPGELFF.

This clonotype has ten or more counts. CDR3 sequence reads: CASSQEGQGVAKNIQYF. The CDR3, as DNA: TGTGCCAGCAGCCAAGAAGGCCAAGGAGTAGCCAAAAACATTCAGTACTTC. J is TRBJ2-4 and V is TRBV4-2, with D unclear. Germline V lookup: CDR1 LGHNA, CDR2 YNFKEQ. V was pared by 0 bases and J by 0 bases, with 12 bases between. The CDR3 extends over 17 amino acids.

This clonotype was detected ten times or more. The V call is TRBV11-2, the J call TRBJ2-1; 12 positions match TRBD2. The CDR3 is 17 residues long. From germline, CDR1 is SGHAT and CDR2 FQNNGV. After removal of 2 bases from V and 9 bases from J, the junction contained 11 bases not matched to a gene. This CDR3 reads CASSLLTSGRPSSEQFF. DNA for the CDR3: TGTGCCAGCAGCTTACTGACTAGCGGGAGACCTTCCTCTGAGCAGTTCTTC. The whole variable domain, filled in from reference TRBV11-2 and TRBJ2-1, reads EAGVAQSPRYKIIEKRQSVAFWCNPISGHATLYWYQQILGQGPKLLIQFQNNGVVDDSQLPKDRFSAERLKGVDSTLKIQPAKLEDSAVYLCASSLLTSGRPSSEQFFGPGTRLTVL.

The rearrangement joins TRBV12-3 or TRBV12-4 to TRBJ1-5, with 7 positions matching TRBD1. J was trimmed by 10 bases and V by 3 bases; bases with no gene match: 6. The CDR3 consists of 13 residues. The CDR3 loop reads CASSFPGGGPQHF. CDR3 coding DNA: TGTGCCAGCAGTTTCCCAGGGGGGGGACCCCAGCATTTT.

The table lists this clonotype with many counts. The chain recombines TRBV18 with TRBJ2-7; D gene ambiguous. Per the germline V gene, CDR1 is KGHSH and CDR2 is LQKENI. Trimming shortened V by 2 bases and J by 3 bases, and 8 bases separated the two germline ends. The length of the CDR3 is 13 residues. CDR3 loop: CASSPVDVYEQYF. CDR3 DNA: TGTGCCAGCTCACCAGTAGATGTCTACGAGCAGTACTTC.

This clonotype has only a few counts. The genes are TRBV12-3 or TRBV12-4 and TRBJ2-7; TRBD1 matches 8 bases. The CDR3 extends over 15 amino acids. Losses at the gene ends were 6 bases for V and 2 bases for J; bases not matched to a gene: 9. The CDR3 spells CASSHRQGRPYEQYF. DNA for the CDR3: TGTGCCAGCAGCCACCGACAGGGGCGGCCCTACGAGCAGTACTTC.

In its sample, this clonotype was seen many times. This sequence joins TRBV12-3 or TRBV12-4 and TRBJ2-1; D may correspond to TRBD1 or TRBD2 (7 bases each). This CDR3 spans 15 amino acids. V was cut by 3 bases and J by 5 bases, with 14 bases left in between. DNA of the CDR3: TGTGCCAGCAGTTTTTCAGGGGGGGGTCACAATGAGCAGTTCTTC. Its translation is CASSFSGGGHNEQFF.

This clonotype was counted at least ten times. CDR3 bases: TGCGCCAGCCGAGACCCGGGACAAACAACCACCGGGGAGCTGTTTTTT. Its protein is CASRDPGQTTTGELFF. J is TRBJ2-2 and V is TRBV5-1; D perhaps matches TRBD1 (6 bases). The V end was cut by 7 bases, the J end by 4 bases, with 20 bases between. The CDR3 is 16 amino acids. Per germline, CDR1 SGHRS and CDR2 YFSETQ.

This clonotype was observed at least ten times. This sequence joins TRBV20-1 and TRBJ2-3; the match to TRBD2 covers 10 bases. V was clipped by 5 bases and J by 4 bases; unmatched bases: 6. The CDR3 runs 14 residues. CDR1 DFQATT and CDR2 SNEGSKA come from the germline V gene (reference sequence). CDR3 amino acids: CSAPSLAGADTQYF. The CDR3 DNA reads as TGCAGTGCTCCGTCCCTAGCGGGAGCAGATACGCAGTATTTT.

This clonotype has a handful of counts. The V call is TRBV7-9, the J call TRBJ2-7; unclear D gene. From germline, CDR1 is SEHNR and CDR2 FQNEAQ (reference sequence). V dropped 8 bases and J dropped 3 bases, with 14 bases sitting between them. The CDR3 loop spans 13 amino acids. CDR3 coding DNA: TGTGCCAGCGTACGACCCGGTCGCTACGAGCAGTACTTC. It encodes CASVRPGRYEQYF.

The table lists this clonotype with a few counts. The genes are TRBV6-2 or TRBV6-3 and TRBJ2-5; TRBD1 aligns across 8 bases. Looked up from germline, CDR1 is MNHEY and CDR2 is SVGEGT. The CDR3 is made up of 12 amino acids. The ends lost 8 bases at V and 7 bases at J; junction bases unmatched: 6. The CDR3: CASQGAMRTQYF. The DNA of the CDR3 is TGTGCCAGCCAGGGGGCGATGAGGACCCAGTACTTC.

This clonotype was picked up many times. This chain connects TRBV24-1 to TRBJ2-1, with D perhaps assigned TRBD1 or TRBD2 (5 bases each). Germline values: CDR1 KGHDR, CDR2 SFDVKD. This CDR3 region has 15 residues. V was cut by 5 bases and J by 3 bases, with 13 bases left in between. As DNA, the CDR3 is TGTGCCACCAGTGTATGGGGGAGAGGCTACAATGAGCAGTTCTTC. It encodes CATSVWGRGYNEQFF.

The table lists this clonotype with many counts. The CDR3 bases are TGTGCCAGCAGCGTTCGAAGGGCGGCGGATACGCAGTATTTT. Translated, it gives CASSVRRAADTQYF. V and J are TRBV4-2 and TRBJ2-3; unclear D gene. Germline V gene data show CDR1 as LGHNA and CDR2 as YNFKEQ. The CDR3 runs to 14 residues. V was trimmed by 5 bases and J by 6 bases, leaving 15 bases between them.

This clonotype was found many times. The genes are TRBV20-1 and TRBJ2-2; D is ambiguous. CDR1 DFQATT and CDR2 SNEGSKA come from the germline V gene (reference sequence). V lost 0 bases to trimming and J lost 5 bases, with 16 bases between them. CDR3 length equals 16 residues. DNA of the CDR3: TGCAGTGCTAGAGATCATAAACGCTGGGGAACCGGGGAGCTGTTTTTT. Amino acids: CSARDHKRWGTGELFF.

This chain connects TRBV2 to TRBJ1-3; D not certain. V lost 4 bases to trimming and J lost 2 bases, with 12 bases between them. Germline CDR1 and CDR2: SNHLY and FYNNEI. This CDR3 contains 15 residues. CDR3: CASSGGLSPGNTIYF. The CDR3, as DNA: TGTGCCAGCAGTGGAGGCCTTTCACCTGGAAACACCATATATTTT.

This clonotype has more than one count but fewer than ten. This chain uses TRBV5-1 with TRBJ1-1; the D gene is possibly TRBD1 (6 bases). This CDR3 spans 14 amino acids. CDR1 SGHRS and CDR2 YFSETQ come from the germline V gene. V shed 3 bases and J shed 3 bases, with 12 bases lying between them. The CDR3 DNA reads as TGCGCCAGCAGCTCACAGGGAAGGGACACTGAAGCTTTCTTT. Its protein product is CASSSQGRDTEAFF.

Only a few counts were recorded for this clonotype. The chain links TRBV6-1 to TRBJ2-5; D is unclear. V was cut by 2 bases and J by 6 bases, with 10 bases left in between. This CDR3 is 13 amino acids long. In germline, CDR1 is MNHNS, CDR2 SASEGT. CDR3 in DNA: TGTGCCAGCAGTGAATCCGGGCGAAAGACCCAGTACTTC. This sequence encodes CASSESGRKTQYF.

Ten or more counts support this clonotype. The V gene is TRBV29-1, the J gene TRBJ1-6; no definite D call. Deletions cut 8 bases from V and 2 bases from J, with 7 bases between. The CDR3 consists of 12 residues. Germline CDR1 is SQVTM and CDR2 is ANQGSEA. DNA for the CDR3: TGCAGCCCCGGTGCCTATAATTCACCCCTCCACTTT. It specifies CSPGAYNSPLHF.

This clonotype was counted between two and nine times. The rearrangement links TRBV6-6 to TRBJ1-6; D unclear. The length of the CDR3 is 12 residues. Germline values: CDR1 MNHNY, CDR2 SVGAGI (reference sequence). Trimming stripped 6 bases from V and 8 bases from J, with 8 bases between. The CDR3 protein is CASSEADSPLHF. In DNA, the CDR3 is TGTGCCAGCAGCGAGGCGGATTCACCCCTCCACTTT.